The 10 T cell receptor beta chains below come from one sample, sequenced in a study of blood T cell repertoires in COVID-19. Produced via immunoSEQ multiplex PCR; TCRdb's table is partial and in-frame only. Of some 160,000 clones in the sample, roughly 74% were seen once. The sequenced sample consisted of peripheral blood. The receptors were sampled from an elderly woman with acute or convalescent COVID-19.

The V call is TRBV3-1 (or the pseudogene TRBV3-2), the J call TRBJ2-5, with D maybe TRBD2 (6 bases). From germline, CDR1 is LGHDT and CDR2 YNNKEL (reference sequence). Between the trimmed V and J ends, which lost 0 bases and 4 bases, there was a span of 12 bases. CDR3 length equals 15 residues. CDR3 in amino acids: CASSQDLGGVETQYF. DNA of the CDR3: TGTGCCAGCAGCCAAGATCTTGGAGGGGTAGAGACCCAGTACTTC.

The rearrangement links TRBV19 to TRBJ2-1, with TRBD2 identical over 11 bases. The germline V gene encodes CDR1 LNHDA and CDR2 SQIVND (reference sequence). J was trimmed by 7 bases and V by 7 bases; bases with no gene match: 15. The CDR3 runs 17 residues. The CDR3 protein is CASTLGVAGGQNNEQFF. For the CDR3, the DNA is TGTGCCAGTACCCTAGGGGTAGCGGGGGGGCAAAATAATGAGCAGTTCTTC.

The J gene is TRBJ2-2, the V gene TRBV4-2; possible D gene TRBD1, 6 bases. The CDR3 covers 16 residues. V gave up 0 bases and J gave up 0 bases, with 8 bases separating them. Germline CDR1 reads LGHNA; CDR2 reads YNFKEQ. This CDR3 reads CASSQETGPNTGELFF. The CDR3 DNA sequence: TGTGCCAGCAGCCAAGAGACAGGCCCGAACACCGGGGAGCTGTTTTTT.

This clone was seen just once. The CDR3 DNA follows: TGTGCCAGCAGAGCCGACAGGCACTCTGGAAACACCATATATTTT. This encodes CASRADRHSGNTIYF. The chain couples TRBV28 to TRBJ1-3, with a weak D call TRBD1 (6 bases). Per the germline V gene, CDR1 is MDHEN and CDR2 is SYDVKM. The CDR3 spans 15 residues. Trimming left V 6 bases short and J 0 bases short, with 12 bases between.

The chain is built from TRBV19 and TRBJ1-2; D might be TRBD1 (6 bases). CDR3 length: 15 amino acids. Germline CDR1 reads LNHDA; CDR2 reads SQIVND (reference sequence). V lost 2 bases and J lost 1, with 11 bases in between. The CDR3 region is CASSISGGNNYGYTF. CDR3 DNA sequence: TGTGCCAGTAGTATATCTGGGGGCAATAACTATGGCTACACCTTC.

The V gene is TRBV7-6, the J gene TRBJ2-5; 8 bases are shared with TRBD2. The CDR3 has 14 residues. CDR1 is SGHVS, CDR2 FNYEAQ, per germline. Germline trimming cut 7 bases from V and 2 bases from J; bases unmatched to any gene: 6. The CDR3 here is CASKLAAGQETQYF. The CDR3, as DNA: TGTGCCAGCAAACTAGCGGCGGGGCAAGAGACCCAGTACTTC.

This chain uses TRBV11-2 with TRBJ1-4; unclear D gene. The CDR3 extends over 16 amino acids. Germline V gives CDR1 SGHAT, CDR2 FQNNGV. The germline V and J ends were trimmed by 1 base and 5 bases, with 14 bases remaining between them. CDR3 protein: CASSLGLGSGNEKLFF. The CDR3 nucleotides read TGTGCCAGCAGCTTAGGTCTCGGCTCGGGAAATGAAAAACTGTTTTTT.

The J gene is TRBJ2-7, the V gene TRBV28; D gene unclear. V gave up 6 bases and J gave up 3 bases, with 18 bases separating them. Germline V gene lookup returns CDR1 MDHEN and CDR2 SYDVKM. The CDR3 spans 15 residues. The DNA for the CDR3 is TGTGCCAGCAGACCGATTGCCGCCCCCTACTACGAGCAGTACTTC. Translated: CASRPIAAPYYEQYF.

This chain joins TRBV6-5 and TRBJ2-5, with TRBD1 matching over 9 bases. The V and J ends lost 0 bases and 1 base, in that order; junction bases with no gene match: 3. The CDR3 totals 16 residues. Looked up from germline, CDR1 is MNHEY and CDR2 is SVGAGI. The CDR3 nucleotides are TGTGCCAGCAGTTACTCTCCGACAGGGGGCCAAGAGACCCAGTACTTC. Translation: CASSYSPTGGQETQYF.

This chain uses TRBV18 with TRBJ1-2; D is uncertain. V lost 0 bases to trimming and J lost 3 bases, with 11 bases between them. The germline V gene encodes CDR1 KGHSH and CDR2 LQKENI. The CDR3 sequence is 15 residues long. Written as DNA, the CDR3 is TGTGCCAGCTCACCACCGTCCGCGCCGGACTATGGCTACACCTTC. It encodes CASSPPSAPDYGYTF. Combining the CDR3 with reference TRBV18 and TRBJ1-2 gives the whole variable domain NAGVMQNPRHLVRRRGQEARLRCSPMKGHSHVYWYRQLPEEGLKFMVYLQKENIIDESGMPKERFSAEFPKEGPSILRIQQVVRGDSAAYFCASSPPSAPDYGYTFGSGTRLTVV.